This T cell receptor beta chain was captured in a study of control samples from healthy donors and cancer patients. Germline V gives CDR1 KGHSH, CDR2 LQKENI. Unmatched junction bases numbered 2, after V lost 3 bases and J lost 2 bases. There are 16 residues in the CDR3. Generated by immunoSEQ multiplex PCR, the TCRdb table keeps only in-frame clones and is missing some. The sample contains approximately 100,000 clones, around 88% of which appear only once. The receptor was isolated from a man in his thirties or forties in good health. V gene TRBV18 combines with J gene TRBJ2-1, with 12 bases matching TRBD2. The sequenced material came from blood. Written as DNA, the CDR3 is TGTGCCAGCTCACCGACTAGCGGGAGCACCTACAATGAGCAGTTCTTC. This sequence encodes CASSPTSGSTYNEQFF.